This T cell receptor beta chain was recorded in a study of blood T cells in healthy people across ages. V lost 3 bases to trimming and J lost 4 bases; unmatched junction nucleotides: 8. Germline V lookup: CDR1 MDHEN, CDR2 SYDVKM. The CDR3 covers 16 residues. Points on this clonotype: What it binds is not known.

For the second PCR, which ran for roughly 6 to 12 cycles, a sample-barcoded 5' primer and a J-beta primer mix were used. MiXCR, run by TCRdb on the 5' RACE reads, gives a single entry per CDR3 protein. The sample carries approximately 1.5 million distinct CDR3 sequences, about 35% recorded once. Study-wide points: It was held that diversity estimates obtained from one million T cells represented underestimates.

This clonotype was sampled from a woman in her twenties or thirties in good health. The V call is TRBV28, the J call TRBJ2-5; 10 positions match TRBD2. Sequenced: blood. CDR3 region: CASSFPGLAEAETQYF. The CDR3 DNA reads TGTGCCAGCAGTTTCCCCGGACTAGCGGAAGCAGAGACCCAGTACTTC. The full variable domain, rest sourced from reference TRBV28 and TRBJ2-5, is DVKVTQSSRYLVKRTGEKVFLECVQDMDHENMFWYRQDPGLGLRLIYFSYDVKMKEKGDIPEGYSVSREKKERFSLILESASTNQTSMYLCASSFPGLAEAETQYFGPGTRLLVL.